This T cell receptor beta chain was obtained from a study of graft-versus-host responses after intestinal transplantation. Overall study context: Among the recipients, all got anti-thymocyte globulin induction and then tacrolimus and steroids for roughly three years.

Findings and limits, study-wide: GvH clones were identified in recipient marrow, with some first appearing in ileum or blood.

The CDR3 extends over 15 amino acids. Unmatched junction bases numbered 5, after V lost 4 bases and J lost 4 bases. Per the germline V gene, CDR1 is SNHLY and CDR2 is FYNNEI. As to this clone: Its cognate antigen is unknown.

Only in-frame clones appear in the TCRdb table, and some are missing; sequencing was by immunoSEQ multiplex PCR. The sample carries over 100,000 clones, roughly 87% recorded once. The chain couples TRBV2 to TRBJ2-1, with 9 positions matching TRBD2. The sequencing used unstimulated CD4+ T cells sorted from spleen or lymph node cells, collected before intestinal transplant. This receptor was identified in a human donor who received an intestinal transplant. CDR3 amino acids: CASSAGTSMYNEQFF. CDR3 nucleotide sequence: TGTGCCAGCAGTGCCGGGACTAGCATGTACAATGAGCAGTTCTTC.